These T cell receptor beta chains were read from a single sample in a study of identifying expanded T cells in peripheral blood. Generated by immunoSEQ multiplex PCR, the TCRdb table keeps only in-frame clones and is missing some. The sample lists some 90,000 clones, about 90% seen once, with 5.6% in the top ten. Sequenced sample: blood. The source is a person aged 18 to 75 in good health. CDR3s include the opening cysteine and the closing phenylalanine or tryptophan. Each record gives: clone size, D gene, J gene, V gene, CDR3 DNA, CDR3 protein. D genes are given only for firm matches. Some rows mark clone size as missing; the rest say once, few, many or name a class of expanded clone.

clone size: .
D gene: .
J gene: TRBJ2-1
V gene: TRBV5-1
CDR3 DNA: TGCGCCAGCAGCTTGGTCGGGGAAACCTACAATGAGCAGTTCTTC
CDR3 protein: CASSLVGETYNEQFF

clone size: .
D gene: .
J gene: TRBJ1-2
V gene: TRBV5-1
CDR3 DNA: TGCGCCAGCAGACCGATGACAGCTACCAATGGCTACACCTTC
CDR3 protein: CASRPMTATNGYTF

clone size: .
D gene: TRBD1
J gene: TRBJ1-2
V gene: TRBV4-1
CDR3 DNA: TGCGCCAGCAGCTCCGGGACAGTCAATGGCTACACCTTC
CDR3 protein: CASSSGTVNGYTF

clone size: .
D gene: .
J gene: TRBJ1-5
V gene: TRBV30
CDR3 DNA: TGTGCCTGGAGTGTAGACTGGGGGTATCAGCCCCAGCATTTT
CDR3 protein: CAWSVDWGYQPQHF

clone size: .
D gene: TRBD1
J gene: TRBJ1-1
V gene: TRBV7-9
CDR3 DNA: TGTGCCAGCAGCAGACAGGGTGTGACTGAAGCTTTCTTT
CDR3 protein: CASSRQGVTEAFF

clone size: .
D gene: .
J gene: TRBJ1-6
V gene: TRBV18
CDR3 DNA: TGTGCCAGCTCACCACTTATGTTTGGCAGGGGAAATTCACCCCTCCACTTT
CDR3 protein: CASSPLMFGRGNSPLHF

clone size: .
D gene: .
J gene: TRBJ2-4
V gene: TRBV7-2
CDR3 DNA: TGTGCCAGCAGCTTAGGTCCGGGGAGGGCCAAAAACATTCAGTACTTC
CDR3 protein: CASSLGPGRAKNIQYF

clone size: .
D gene: .
J gene: TRBJ2-1
V gene: TRBV25-1
CDR3 DNA: TGTGCCAGCCATAACTATTTGGGGAATGAGCAGTTCTTC
CDR3 protein: CASHNYLGNEQFF

clone size: .
D gene: .
J gene: TRBJ1-2
V gene: TRBV27
CDR3 DNA: TGTGCCAGCAGTTTAAGAGCTAACTATGGCTACACCTTC
CDR3 protein: CASSLRANYGYTF

clone size: once
D gene: .
J gene: TRBJ2-2
V gene: TRBV6-5
CDR3 DNA: TGTGTCAGCAGTCGCCAGACTCTAAGCGGGGAGCTGTTTTTT
CDR3 protein: CVSSRQTLSGELFF

clone size: .
D gene: .
J gene: TRBJ1-6
V gene: TRBV19
CDR3 DNA: TGTGCCAGTAGTATCCCTTTCGAAAGGAATTCACCCCTCCACTTT
CDR3 protein: CASSIPFERNSPLHF

clone size: .
D gene: .
J gene: TRBJ2-1
V gene: TRBV10-3
CDR3 DNA: TGTGCCATCAGTGAGTTGCCAGGTGCTCACTCCTACAATGAGCAGTTCTTC
CDR3 protein: CAISELPGAHSYNEQFF

clone size: few
D gene: .
J gene: TRBJ1-2
V gene: TRBV11-2
CDR3 DNA: TGTGCCAGCAGCTTTGGGTCGGGGTCTAACTATGGCTACACCTTC
CDR3 protein: CASSFGSGSNYGYTF

clone size: .
D gene: .
J gene: TRBJ2-5
V gene: TRBV7-2
CDR3 DNA: TGTGCCAGCAGCTTTAGAAGGGACCAAGAGACCCAGTACTTC
CDR3 protein: CASSFRRDQETQYF

clone size: .
D gene: .
J gene: TRBJ1-1
V gene: TRBV27
CDR3 DNA: TGTGCCAGCAGTTTAGGGGGGAGAGCTTTCTTT
CDR3 protein: CASSLGGRAFF

clone size: .
D gene: .
J gene: TRBJ1-1
V gene: TRBV15
CDR3 DNA: TGTGCCACCAGCAGATATCCCAGAGACACTATCAACACTGAAGCTTTCTTT
CDR3 protein: CATSRYPRDTINTEAFF

clone size: few
D gene: TRBD1
J gene: TRBJ1-3
V gene: TRBV5-1
CDR3 DNA: TGCGCCAGCGCGGACAGGGCGGGTGGAAACACCATATATTTT
CDR3 protein: CASADRAGGNTIYF

clone size: .
D gene: .
J gene: TRBJ2-2
V gene: TRBV10-3
CDR3 DNA: TGTGCCATCAGTGATCACGGACAACGATCGAACACCGGGGAGCTGTTTTTT
CDR3 protein: CAISDHGQRSNTGELFF

clone size: .
D gene: .
J gene: TRBJ1-2
V gene: TRBV7-3
CDR3 DNA: TGTGCCAGCAGCCCCGGGACATCCGGGGGGGTCCACTTC
CDR3 protein: CASSPGTSGGVHF

clone size: .
D gene: TRBD2
J gene: TRBJ2-1
V gene: TRBV29-1
CDR3 DNA: TGCAGCGTTGGACCACGACTAGCGGGGGGGCCCGGTGAGCAGTTCTTC
CDR3 protein: CSVGPRLAGGPGEQFF

clone size: .
D gene: .
J gene: TRBJ1-2
V gene: TRBV6-4
CDR3 DNA: TGTGCCAGCAGTAGGACACTAAACTATGGCTACACCTTC
CDR3 protein: CASSRTLNYGYTF

clone size: .
D gene: TRBD1
J gene: TRBJ2-7
V gene: TRBV27
CDR3 DNA: TGTGCCAGCAGTTCGGGACAGACAACTCCCTACGAGCAGTACTTC
CDR3 protein: CASSSGQTTPYEQYF

clone size: .
D gene: TRBD1
J gene: TRBJ2-5
V gene: TRBV9
CDR3 DNA: TGTGCCAGCAACCGGGACAGGGGAACGGAGACCCAGTACTTC
CDR3 protein: CASNRDRGTETQYF

clone size: .
D gene: TRBD1
J gene: TRBJ1-3
V gene: TRBV11-2
CDR3 DNA: TGTGCCAGCAGCTTATCCCAGGGGGCTGGAAACACCATATATTTT
CDR3 protein: CASSLSQGAGNTIYF

clone size: .
D gene: .
J gene: TRBJ2-1
V gene: TRBV4-3
CDR3 DNA: TGCGCCAGCAGCCCCAACTGGCGGCGGAGCTCCTACAATGAGCAGTTCTTC
CDR3 protein: CASSPNWRRSSYNEQFF

clone size: .
D gene: .
J gene: TRBJ1-1
V gene: TRBV5-1
CDR3 DNA: TGCGCCAGCAGCTTGGGGAGGACTGAAGCTTTCTTT
CDR3 protein: CASSLGRTEAFF

clone size: .
D gene: TRBD1
J gene: TRBJ2-1
V gene: TRBV7-2
CDR3 DNA: TGTGCCAGCACGTCCGGGACAGGGGTGTTCGGTGAGCAGTTCTTC
CDR3 protein: CASTSGTGVFGEQFF

clone size: .
D gene: TRBD1
J gene: TRBJ1-2
V gene: TRBV5-4
CDR3 DNA: TGTGCCAGCAGCTTAGGGGACAGGGAGTGGGGTGGCTACACCTTC
CDR3 protein: CASSLGDREWGGYTF

clone size: .
D gene: TRBD2
J gene: TRBJ2-1
V gene: TRBV11-3
CDR3 DNA: TGTGCCAGCAGCTTAATCGCCACGGGAGGAGGTGAGCAGTTCTTC
CDR3 protein: CASSLIATGGGEQFF

clone size: .
D gene: TRBD1
J gene: TRBJ1-2
V gene: TRBV11-2
CDR3 DNA: TGTGCCAGCAGCTTGTGGGGACAGAAAAACTATGGCTACACCTTC
CDR3 protein: CASSLWGQKNYGYTF

clone size: .
D gene: .
J gene: TRBJ1-2
V gene: TRBV27
CDR3 DNA: TGTGCCAGCAGTTTGGGGCACGGAGCGCCTGGCTACACCTTC
CDR3 protein: CASSLGHGAPGYTF

clone size: .
D gene: TRBD2
J gene: TRBJ2-7
V gene: TRBV7-6
CDR3 DNA: TGTGCCAGCAGCCCCCTAGCGGGGACCTCCTACGAGCAGTACTTC
CDR3 protein: CASSPLAGTSYEQYF

clone size: .
D gene: .
J gene: TRBJ1-1
V gene: TRBV9
CDR3 DNA: TGTGCCAGCAGCGTAGAATCAGTGAACACTGAAGCTTTCTTT
CDR3 protein: CASSVESVNTEAFF

clone size: .
D gene: .
J gene: TRBJ2-7
V gene: TRBV30
CDR3 DNA: .
CDR3 protein: CAWSFGAGSYEQYF

clone size: .
D gene: .
J gene: TRBJ2-5
V gene: TRBV6-5
CDR3 DNA: TGTGCCAGCTCGCCGGGGTGGGGCGCCCAAGAGACCCAGTACTTC
CDR3 protein: CASSPGWGAQETQYF

clone size: .
D gene: .
J gene: TRBJ1-5
V gene: TRBV6-6
CDR3 DNA: TGTGCCAGCACTCGCAGCAATCAGCCCCAGCATTTT
CDR3 protein: CASTRSNQPQHF